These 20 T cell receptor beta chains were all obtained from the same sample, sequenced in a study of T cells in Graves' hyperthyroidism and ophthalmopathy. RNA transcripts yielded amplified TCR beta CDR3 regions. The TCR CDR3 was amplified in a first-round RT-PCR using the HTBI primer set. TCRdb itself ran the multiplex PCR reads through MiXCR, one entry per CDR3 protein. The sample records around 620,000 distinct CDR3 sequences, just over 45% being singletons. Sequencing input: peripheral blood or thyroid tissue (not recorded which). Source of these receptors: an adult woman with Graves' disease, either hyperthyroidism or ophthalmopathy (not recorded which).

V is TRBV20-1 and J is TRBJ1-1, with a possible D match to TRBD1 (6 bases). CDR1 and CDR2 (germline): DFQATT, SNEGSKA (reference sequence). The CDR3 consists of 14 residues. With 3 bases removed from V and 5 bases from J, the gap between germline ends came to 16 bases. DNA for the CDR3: TGCAGTGCTAGGAGTGGGGGGGCGAGAACTGAAGCTTTCTTT. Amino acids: CSARSGGARTEAFF.

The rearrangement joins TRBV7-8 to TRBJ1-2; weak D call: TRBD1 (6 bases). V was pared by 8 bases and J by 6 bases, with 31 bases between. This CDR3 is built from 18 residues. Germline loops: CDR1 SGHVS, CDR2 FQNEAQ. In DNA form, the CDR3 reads TGTGCCAGCGTTGGATTCGGCCAGGACTATACAGGGATGGATGGCTACACCTTC. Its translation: CASVGFGQDYTGMDGYTF.

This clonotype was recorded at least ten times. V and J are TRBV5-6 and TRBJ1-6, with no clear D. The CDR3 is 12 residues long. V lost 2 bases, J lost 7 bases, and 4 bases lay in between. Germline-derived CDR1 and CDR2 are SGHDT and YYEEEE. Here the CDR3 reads CASSFPNSPLHF. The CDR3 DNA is TGTGCCAGCAGCTTTCCGAATTCACCCCTCCACTTT.

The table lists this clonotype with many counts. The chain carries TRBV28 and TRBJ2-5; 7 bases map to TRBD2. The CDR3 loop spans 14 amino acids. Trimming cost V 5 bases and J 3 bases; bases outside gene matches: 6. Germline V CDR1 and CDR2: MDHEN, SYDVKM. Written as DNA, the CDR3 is TGTGCCAGCAGTCCCCCGAGCGGGGAAGAGACCCAGTACTTC. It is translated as CASSPPSGEETQYF.

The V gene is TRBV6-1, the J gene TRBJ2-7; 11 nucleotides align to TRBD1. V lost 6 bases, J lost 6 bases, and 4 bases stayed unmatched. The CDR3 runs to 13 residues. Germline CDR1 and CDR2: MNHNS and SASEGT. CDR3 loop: CASRRTGGAEQYF. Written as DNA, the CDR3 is TGTGCCAGCAGAAGGACAGGGGGCGCCGAGCAGTACTTC.

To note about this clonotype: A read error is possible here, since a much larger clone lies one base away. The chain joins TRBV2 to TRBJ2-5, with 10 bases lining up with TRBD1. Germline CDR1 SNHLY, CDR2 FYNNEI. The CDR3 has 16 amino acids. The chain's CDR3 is CASRSRTGGYQGTQYF. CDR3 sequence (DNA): TGTGCCAGCAGATCCCGGACAGGGGGTTATCAAGGGACCCAGTACTTC.

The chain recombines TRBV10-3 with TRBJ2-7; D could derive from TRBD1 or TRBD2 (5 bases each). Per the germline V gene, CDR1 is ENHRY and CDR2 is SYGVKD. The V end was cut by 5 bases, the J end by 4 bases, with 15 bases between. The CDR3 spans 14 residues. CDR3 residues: CAISSGDVSYEQYF. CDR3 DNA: TGTGCCATCAGTTCTGGGGACGTCTCGTACGAGCAGTACTTC.

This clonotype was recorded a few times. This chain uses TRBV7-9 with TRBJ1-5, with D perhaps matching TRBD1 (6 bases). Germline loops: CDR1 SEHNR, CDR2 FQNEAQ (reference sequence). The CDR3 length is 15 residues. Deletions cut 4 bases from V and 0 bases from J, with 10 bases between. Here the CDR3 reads CASSSTQGSNQPQHF. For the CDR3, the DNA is TGTGCCAGCAGCTCGACACAGGGTAGCAATCAGCCCCAGCATTTT.

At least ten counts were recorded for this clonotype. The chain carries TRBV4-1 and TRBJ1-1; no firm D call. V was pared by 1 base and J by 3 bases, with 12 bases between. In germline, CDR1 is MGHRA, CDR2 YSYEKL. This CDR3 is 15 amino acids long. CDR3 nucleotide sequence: TGCGCCAGCAGCCAAGGATTAGGTAGGGACACTGAAGCTTTCTTT. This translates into CASSQGLGRDTEAFF.

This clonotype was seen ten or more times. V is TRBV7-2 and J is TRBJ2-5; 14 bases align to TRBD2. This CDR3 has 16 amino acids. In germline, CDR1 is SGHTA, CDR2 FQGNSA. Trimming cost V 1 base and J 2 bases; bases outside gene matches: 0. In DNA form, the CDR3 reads TGTGCCAGCAGCTTAGGACTAGCGGGAGGGCAAGAGACCCAGTACTTC. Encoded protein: CASSLGLAGGQETQYF.

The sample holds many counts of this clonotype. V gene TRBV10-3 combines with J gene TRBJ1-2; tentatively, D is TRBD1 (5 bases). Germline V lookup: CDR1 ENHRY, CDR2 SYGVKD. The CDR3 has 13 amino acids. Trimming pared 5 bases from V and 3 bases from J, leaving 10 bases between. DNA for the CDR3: TGTGCCATCAGTAAGGGACCGGACTATGGCTACACCTTC. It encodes CAISKGPDYGYTF.

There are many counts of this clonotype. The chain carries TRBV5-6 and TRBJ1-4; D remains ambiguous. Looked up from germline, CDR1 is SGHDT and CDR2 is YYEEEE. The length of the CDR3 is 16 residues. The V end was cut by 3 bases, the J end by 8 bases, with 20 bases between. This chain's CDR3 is CASSSRHDRIGEKLFF. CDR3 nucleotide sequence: TGTGCCAGCAGCTCCCGCCATGATCGGATCGGAGAAAAACTGTTTTTT.

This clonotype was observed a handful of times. CDR3 region: CASSQVRYTGELFF. The CDR3, as DNA: TGTGCCAGCAGCCAAGTGCGTTACACCGGGGAGCTGTTTTTT. This chain joins TRBV3-1 and TRBJ2-2; D is undetermined. Trimming left V 1 base short and J 3 bases short, with 6 bases between. Per germline, CDR1 LGHDT and CDR2 YNNKEL (reference sequence). The CDR3 runs to 14 residues.

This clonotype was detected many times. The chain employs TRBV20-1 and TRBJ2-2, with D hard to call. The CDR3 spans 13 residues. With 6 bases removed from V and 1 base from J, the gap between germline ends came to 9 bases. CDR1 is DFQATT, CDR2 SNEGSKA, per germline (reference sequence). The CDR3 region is CSAPPENTGELFF. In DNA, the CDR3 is TGCAGTGCCCCACCCGAGAACACCGGGGAGCTGTTTTTT.

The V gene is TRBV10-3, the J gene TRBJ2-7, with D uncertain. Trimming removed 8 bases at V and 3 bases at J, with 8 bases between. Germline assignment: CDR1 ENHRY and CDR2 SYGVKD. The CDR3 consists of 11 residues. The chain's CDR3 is CAISSSYEQYF. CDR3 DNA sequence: TGTGCCATCTCTTCGAGCTACGAGCAGTACTTC.

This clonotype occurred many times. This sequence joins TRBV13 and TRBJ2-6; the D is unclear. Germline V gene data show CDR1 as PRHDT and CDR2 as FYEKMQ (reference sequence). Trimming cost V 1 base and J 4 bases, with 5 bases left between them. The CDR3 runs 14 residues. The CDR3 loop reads CASSLVVGANVLTF. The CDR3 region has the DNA TGTGCCAGCAGCTTAGTAGTGGGGGCCAACGTCCTGACTTTC.

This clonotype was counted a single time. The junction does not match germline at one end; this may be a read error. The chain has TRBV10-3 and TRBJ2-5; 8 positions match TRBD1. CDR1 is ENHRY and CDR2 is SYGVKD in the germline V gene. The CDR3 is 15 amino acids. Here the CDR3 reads CASSLDREWEEAQYF. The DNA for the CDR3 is TGTGCCAGCAGTTTGGACAGGGAGTGGGAAGAGGCCCAGTACTTC.

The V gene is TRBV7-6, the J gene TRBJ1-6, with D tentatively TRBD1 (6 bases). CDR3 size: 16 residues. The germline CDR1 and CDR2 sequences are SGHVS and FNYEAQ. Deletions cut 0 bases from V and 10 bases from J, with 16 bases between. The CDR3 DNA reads TGTGCCAGCAGCTTAGCGCCAGGGGATAACCTGTCACCCCTCCACTTT. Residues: CASSLAPGDNLSPLHF.

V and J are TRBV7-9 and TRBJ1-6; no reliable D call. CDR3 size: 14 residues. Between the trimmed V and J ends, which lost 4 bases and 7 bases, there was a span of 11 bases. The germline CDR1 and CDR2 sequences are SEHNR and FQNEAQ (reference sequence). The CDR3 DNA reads TGTGCCAGCAGCTACAGACCCGCCAATTCACCCCTCCACTTT. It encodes CASSYRPANSPLHF.

The chain's CDR3 is CASKGDGDSNQPQHF. Written as DNA, the CDR3 is TGTGCCAGCAAGGGGGACGGAGATAGCAATCAGCCCCAGCATTTT. The rearrangement uses TRBV2 and TRBJ1-5, with a possible D match to TRBD1 (6 bases). V lost 7 bases and J 0 bases, leaving 13 bases between the germline ends. CDR1 is SNHLY, CDR2 FYNNEI, per germline. The CDR3 is 15 residues long.